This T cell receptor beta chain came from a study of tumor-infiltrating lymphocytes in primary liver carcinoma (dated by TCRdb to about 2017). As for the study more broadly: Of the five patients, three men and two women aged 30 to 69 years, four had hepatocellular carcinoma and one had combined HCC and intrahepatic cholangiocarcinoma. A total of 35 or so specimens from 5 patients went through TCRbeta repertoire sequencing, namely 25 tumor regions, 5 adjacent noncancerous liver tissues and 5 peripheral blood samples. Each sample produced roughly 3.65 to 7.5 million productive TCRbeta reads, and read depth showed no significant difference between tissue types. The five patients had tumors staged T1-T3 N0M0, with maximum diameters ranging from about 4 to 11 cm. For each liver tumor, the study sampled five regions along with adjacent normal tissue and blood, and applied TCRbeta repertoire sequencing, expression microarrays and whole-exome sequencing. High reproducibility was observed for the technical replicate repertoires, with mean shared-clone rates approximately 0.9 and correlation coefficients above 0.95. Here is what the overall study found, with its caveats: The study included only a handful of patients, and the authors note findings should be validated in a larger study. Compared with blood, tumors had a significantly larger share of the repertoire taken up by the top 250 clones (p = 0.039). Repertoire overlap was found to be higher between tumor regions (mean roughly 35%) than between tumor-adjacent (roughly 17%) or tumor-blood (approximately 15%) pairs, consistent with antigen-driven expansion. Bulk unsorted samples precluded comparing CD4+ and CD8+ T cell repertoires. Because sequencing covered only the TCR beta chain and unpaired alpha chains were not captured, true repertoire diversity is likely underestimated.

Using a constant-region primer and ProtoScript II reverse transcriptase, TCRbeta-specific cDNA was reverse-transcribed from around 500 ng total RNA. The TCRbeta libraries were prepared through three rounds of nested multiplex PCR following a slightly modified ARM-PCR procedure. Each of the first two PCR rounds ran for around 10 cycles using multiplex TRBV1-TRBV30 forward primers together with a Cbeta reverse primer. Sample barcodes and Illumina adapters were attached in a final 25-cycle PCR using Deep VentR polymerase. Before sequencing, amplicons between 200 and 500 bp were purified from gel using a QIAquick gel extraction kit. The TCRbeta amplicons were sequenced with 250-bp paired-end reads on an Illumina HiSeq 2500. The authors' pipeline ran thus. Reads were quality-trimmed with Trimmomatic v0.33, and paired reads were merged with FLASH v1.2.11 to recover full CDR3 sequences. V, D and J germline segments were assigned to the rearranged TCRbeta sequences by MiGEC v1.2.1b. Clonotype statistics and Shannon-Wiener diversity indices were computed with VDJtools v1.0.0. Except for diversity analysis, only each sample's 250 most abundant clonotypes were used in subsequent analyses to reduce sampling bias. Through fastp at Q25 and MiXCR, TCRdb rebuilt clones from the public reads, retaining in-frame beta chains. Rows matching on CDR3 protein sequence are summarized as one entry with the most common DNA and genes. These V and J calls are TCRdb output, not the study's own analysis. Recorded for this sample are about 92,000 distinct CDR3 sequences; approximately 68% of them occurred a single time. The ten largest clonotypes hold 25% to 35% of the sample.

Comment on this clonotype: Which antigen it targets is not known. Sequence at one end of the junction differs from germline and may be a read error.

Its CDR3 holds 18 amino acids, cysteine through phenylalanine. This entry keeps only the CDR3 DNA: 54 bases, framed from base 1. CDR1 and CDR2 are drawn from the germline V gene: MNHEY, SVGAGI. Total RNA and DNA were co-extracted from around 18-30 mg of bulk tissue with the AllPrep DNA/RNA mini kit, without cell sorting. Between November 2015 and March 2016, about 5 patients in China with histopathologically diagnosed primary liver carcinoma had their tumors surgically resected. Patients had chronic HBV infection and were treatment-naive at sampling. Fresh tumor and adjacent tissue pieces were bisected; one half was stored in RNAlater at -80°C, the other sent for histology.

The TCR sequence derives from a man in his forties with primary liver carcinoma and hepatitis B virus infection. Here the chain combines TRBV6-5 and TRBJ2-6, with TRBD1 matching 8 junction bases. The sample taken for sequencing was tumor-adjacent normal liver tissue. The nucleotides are TGTGGCAGCAGTTTTTGGACAGGGAAGAAAGCTGGGGCCAACGTCCTGACTTTC. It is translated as CGSSFWTGKKAGANVLTF.